The clone carrying this TCR beta chain was observed a single time. The CDR3 has 14 amino acids. V was trimmed by 5 bases and J by 1 base, leaving 9 bases between them. Germline CDR1 reads SNHLY; CDR2 reads FYNNEI. These data come from a study of cytomegalovirus exposure and HLA in healthy donors. The primer mix had 60 Vbeta and 13 Jbeta primers. Sequenced by immunoSEQ multiplex PCR; TCRdb stores in-frame clones only, minus some. The sample records some 90,000 clones, roughly three quarters being singletons. The specimen was PBMCs. The receptor was isolated from a man between 35 and 55 years old in good health and CMV-seronegative. The V gene is TRBV2, the J gene TRBJ1-5; D is undetermined. In DNA form, the CDR3 reads TGTGCCAGCAGTTTGGGCTCGAGCAATCAGCCCCAGCATTTT. This sequence encodes CASSLGSSNQPQHF.